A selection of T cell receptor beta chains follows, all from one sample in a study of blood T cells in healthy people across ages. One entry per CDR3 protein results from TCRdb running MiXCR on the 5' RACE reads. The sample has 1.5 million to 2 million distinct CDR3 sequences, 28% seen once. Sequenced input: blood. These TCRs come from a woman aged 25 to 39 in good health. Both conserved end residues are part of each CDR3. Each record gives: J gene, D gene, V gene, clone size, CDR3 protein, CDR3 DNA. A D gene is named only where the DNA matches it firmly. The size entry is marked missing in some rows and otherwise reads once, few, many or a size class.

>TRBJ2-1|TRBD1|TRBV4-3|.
CASSPTLRDRVANEQFF
TGCGCCAGCAGCCCGACCCTCCGGGACAGGGTAGCCAATGAGCAGTTCTTC
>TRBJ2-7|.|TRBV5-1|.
CASSLDVGSTEQYF
TGCGCCAGCAGCTTGGATGTCGGTTCAACTGAGCAGTACTTC
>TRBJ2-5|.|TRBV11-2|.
CAGRSDRETQYF
TGTGCCGGCAGGTCCGACAGAGAGACCCAGTACTTC
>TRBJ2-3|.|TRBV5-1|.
CASSLGWSTSTDTQYF
TGCGCCAGCAGCTTGGGGTGGTCAACTAGCACAGATACGCAGTATTTT
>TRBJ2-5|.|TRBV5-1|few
CASSLGPASGETQYF
TGCGCCAGCAGCTTGGGCCCCGCCTCGGGAGAGACCCAGTACTTC
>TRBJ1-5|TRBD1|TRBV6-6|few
CASSYQGEVQPQHF
TGTGCCAGCAGTTACCAGGGGGAGGTTCAGCCCCAGCATTTT
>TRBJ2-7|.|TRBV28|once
CAGSSRQAENEQYF
TGTGCCGGCAGTTCGAGACAGGCCGAAAACGAGCAGTACTTC
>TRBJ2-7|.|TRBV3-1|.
CASSQGTNGSYEQYF
TGTGCCAGCAGCCAAGGGACTAACGGGAGTTACGAGCAGTACTTC
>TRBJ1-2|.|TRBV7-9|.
CTSSLPRGEGYGYTF
TGTACCAGCAGCTTGCCCAGGGGAGAGGGCTATGGCTACACCTTC
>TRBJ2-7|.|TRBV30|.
CAWSEGGRYEQYF
TGTGCCTGGAGTGAGGGGGGTCGGTACGAGCAGTACTTC
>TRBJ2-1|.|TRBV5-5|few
CAGSQQGPNEQFF
TGTGCCGGCAGCCAGCAGGGTCCGAATGAGCAGTTCTTC
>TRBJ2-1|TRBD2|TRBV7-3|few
CASSGLAGISKYNEQFF
TGTGCCAGCAGTGGACTAGCGGGGATTTCTAAGTACAATGAGCAGTTCTTC
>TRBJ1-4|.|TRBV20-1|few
CSAIRKGKLFF
TGCAGTGCTATAAGAAAGGGAAAACTGTTTTTT
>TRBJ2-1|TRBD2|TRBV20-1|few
CSAGMGAGRGGEQFF
TGCAGTGCTGGGATGGGGGCTGGACGGGGGGGTGAGCAGTTCTTC
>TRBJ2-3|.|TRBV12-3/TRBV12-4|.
CASSAPRWGLSTDTQYF
TGTGCCAGCAGTGCGCCGAGGTGGGGCCTTAGCACAGATACGCAGTATTTT
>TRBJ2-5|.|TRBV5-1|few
CASSLVGEWGGTQYF
TGCGCCAGCAGCTTGGTGGGGGAATGGGGAGGGACCCAGTACTTC
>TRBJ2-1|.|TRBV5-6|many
CASSLDWGRYNEQFF
TGTGCCAGCAGCTTGGATTGGGGCCGATACAATGAGCAGTTCTTC